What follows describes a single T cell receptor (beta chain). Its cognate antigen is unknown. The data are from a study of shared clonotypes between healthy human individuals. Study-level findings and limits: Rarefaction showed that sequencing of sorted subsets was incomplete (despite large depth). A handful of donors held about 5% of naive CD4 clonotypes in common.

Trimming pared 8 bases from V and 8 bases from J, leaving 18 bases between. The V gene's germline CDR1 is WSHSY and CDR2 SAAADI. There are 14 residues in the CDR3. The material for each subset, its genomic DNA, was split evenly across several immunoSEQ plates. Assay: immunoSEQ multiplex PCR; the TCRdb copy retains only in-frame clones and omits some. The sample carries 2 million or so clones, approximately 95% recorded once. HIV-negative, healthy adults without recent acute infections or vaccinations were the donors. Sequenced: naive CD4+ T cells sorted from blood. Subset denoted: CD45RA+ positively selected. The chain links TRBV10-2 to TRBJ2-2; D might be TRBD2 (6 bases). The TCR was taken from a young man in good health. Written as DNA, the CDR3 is TGCGCCAGCGTCCGGGACGCCCTAGCGGGGGAGCTGTTTTTT. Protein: CASVRDALAGELFF.